Below, 31 T cell receptor beta chains from the same sample are listed, as sequenced in a study of Tregs in tolerant kidney transplant recipients. Antigen specificity for these receptors is unknown. This table comes from immunoSEQ multiplex PCR, and its TCRdb copy is limited to in-frame clones, with some not included. The sample carries tens of thousands of clones, 95% to 96% recorded once. Sequencing was done on a sample of Tregs from blood cultured with allogeneic cells. The receptors stem from a human donor in good health.

The chain links TRBV11-2 to TRBJ2-5, with no clear D. The length of the CDR3 is 15 residues. Germline CDR1 reads SGHAT; CDR2 reads FQNNGV. V lost 2 bases and J lost 2, with 12 bases in between. CDR3: CASSLNRILQETQYF. The CDR3 nucleotides are TGTGCCAGCAGCTTAAACCGTATACTTCAAGAGACCCAGTACTTC.

In its sample, this clone was seen once. The chain has TRBV11-3 and TRBJ2-7, with D possibly TRBD2 on 7 matching bases. V shed 4 bases and J shed 5 bases, with 12 bases lying between them. The CDR3 runs to 13 residues. CDR1 is SGHNT and CDR2 is YENEEA in the germline V gene. The CDR3 region is CASSSGGINEQYF. CDR3 DNA: TGTGCCAGCAGCTCGGGGGGCATAAACGAGCAGTACTTC.

V gene TRBV6-1 combines with J gene TRBJ1-5; D unclear. There are 15 residues in the CDR3. Germline V lookup: CDR1 MNHNS, CDR2 SASEGT. Trimming cost V 7 bases and J 0 bases, with 13 bases left between them. The CDR3 region is CASNLHLNSNQPQHF. In nucleotides, the CDR3 is TGTGCCAGCAATTTACATCTAAATAGCAATCAGCCCCAGCATTTT.

V is TRBV11-2 and J is TRBJ1-1; D is unresolved. From germline, CDR1 is SGHAT and CDR2 FQNNGV. Trimming left V 5 bases short and J 1 base short, with 17 bases between. The CDR3 loop spans 16 amino acids. The CDR3 nucleotides are TGTGCCAGCAGCCCTGGGTACACGGTGGGGAACACTGAAGCTTTCTTT. Translated: CASSPGYTVGNTEAFF.

The V gene is TRBV11-1, the J gene TRBJ1-1, with 8 positions matching TRBD1. V lost 5 bases and J lost 5; bases outside the gene matches: 7. This CDR3 has 14 amino acids. Germline CDR1 SGHAT, CDR2 FQDESV (reference sequence). The CDR3 region has the DNA TGTGCCAGCAGCCCTAGGGACAGGTTAACTGAAGCTTTCTTT. Protein: CASSPRDRLTEAFF.

This chain links TRBV19 with TRBJ2-7; 10 nucleotides align to TRBD1. With 1 base clipped from V and 1 base from J, the junction kept 7 bases outside the gene matches. Germline V gives CDR1 LNHDA, CDR2 SQIVND (reference sequence). The CDR3 extends over 17 amino acids. Here the CDR3 reads CASSIGRDRGFSYEQYF. For the CDR3, the DNA is TGTGCCAGTAGTATAGGCCGGGACAGGGGTTTTTCCTACGAGCAGTACTTC.

The chain uses TRBV19 and TRBJ2-2, with 12 bases fitting TRBD2. CDR1 LNHDA and CDR2 SQIVND come from the germline V gene (reference sequence). Losses at the gene ends were 6 bases for V and 6 bases for J; bases not matched to a gene: 8. CDR3 size: 16 residues. The CDR3 DNA sequence: TGTGCCAGTAGCCAAACTAGCGGGAGGCCTTCCGGGGAGCTGTTTTTT. This encodes CASSQTSGRPSGELFF.

The chain is built from TRBV6-6 and TRBJ2-1; possibly TRBD2 for D (6 bases). Trimming took 6 bases from V and 6 from J, leaving 18 bases between them. The CDR3 is 15 amino acids. CDR1 is MNHNY and CDR2 is SVGAGI in the germline V gene (reference sequence). CDR3 sequence (DNA): TGTGCCAGCAGGATGGGAGGTATATCCCCCAATGAGCAGTTCTTC. This translates into CASRMGGISPNEQFF.

This rearrangement joins TRBV29-1 to TRBJ2-7; a weak D match, TRBD1 (5 bases). The germline CDR1 and CDR2 sequences are SQVTM and ANQGSEA. V was clipped by 1 base and J by 2 bases, with 15 bases between them. CDR3 length: 15 amino acids. CDR3 DNA: TGCAGCGTTGAAGGGGGCCGAGGCACAACCTACGAGCAGTACTTC. The encoded protein is CSVEGGRGTTYEQYF.

This sequence joins TRBV7-8 and TRBJ2-3; D gene ambiguous. Deletions cut 0 bases from V and 2 bases from J, with 15 bases between. Germline V gene lookup returns CDR1 SGHVS and CDR2 FQNEAQ. The CDR3 extends over 17 amino acids. This chain's CDR3 is CASSLAAASAYTDTQYF. The CDR3 DNA sequence: TGTGCCAGCAGCTTAGCCGCGGCGAGCGCCTACACAGATACGCAGTATTTT.

The chain carries TRBV10-2 and TRBJ2-5; 8 bases line up with TRBD2. Looked up from germline, CDR1 is WSHSY and CDR2 is SAAADI. Trimming at V came to 5 bases and at J to 5 bases, leaving 4 bases not matched to a gene. The CDR3 length is 13 residues. In nucleotides, the CDR3 is TGCGCCAGCAGTCGACTAGCGTGGGAGACCCAGTACTTC. It yields the protein CASSRLAWETQYF.

The chain couples TRBV7-8 to TRBJ1-5; D remains unclear. This CDR3 region has 14 residues. Germline CDR1 reads SGHVS; CDR2 reads FQNEAQ. Trimming cost V 5 bases and J 1 base, with 9 bases left between them. Here the CDR3 reads CASSREKSNQPQHF. The CDR3 DNA is TGTGCCAGCAGCCGCGAGAAGAGCAATCAGCCCCAGCATTTT.

This chain uses TRBV6-1 with TRBJ2-7; tentatively, D is TRBD1 (6 bases). Trimming took 4 bases from V and 3 from J, leaving 16 bases between them. Germline-derived CDR1 and CDR2 are MNHNS and SASEGT. This CDR3 is built from 15 residues. The CDR3 nucleotides read TGTGCCAGCAGTGCGCGAGAGGGGGTCGTCTACGAGCAGTACTTC. This encodes CASSAREGVVYEQYF.

The V call is TRBV7-9, the J call TRBJ1-6; 8 nucleotides align to TRBD1. Trimming took 5 bases from V and 7 from J; bases not matched to a gene: 13. This CDR3 has 17 residues. Germline V gene sequence: CDR1 SEHNR, CDR2 FQNEAQ (reference sequence). The CDR3 DNA sequence: TGTGCCAGCAGCCCTAGGGTCCTACAGGGGGTAAATTCACCCCTCCACTTT. Translation gives CASSPRVLQGVNSPLHF.

The V gene is TRBV18, the J gene TRBJ1-2; D is perhaps TRBD1 (5 bases). V lost 2 bases, J lost 2 bases, and 9 bases lay in between. Germline CDR1 KGHSH, CDR2 LQKENI. The CDR3 is made up of 14 amino acids. CDR3 in DNA: TGTGCCAGCTCACCAAAGACAGAAAACTATGGCTACACCTTC. This codes for CASSPKTENYGYTF.

This chain uses TRBV7-2 with TRBJ2-3; 9 positions agree with TRBD2. Germline values: CDR1 SGHTA, CDR2 FQGNSA. V was clipped by 1 base and J by 4 bases; unmatched bases: 6. CDR3 length equals 16 residues. The CDR3 bases are TGTGCCAGCAGCTTAGATGGTAGCGGGGGTTCAGATACGCAGTATTTT. It yields the protein CASSLDGSGGSDTQYF.

V gene TRBV25-1 combines with J gene TRBJ1-1, with 10 bases aligning to TRBD1. V trimming: 5 bases; J trimming: 5 bases; junction bases outside the gene matches: 11. Germline CDR1 is MGHDK and CDR2 is SYGVNS. The CDR3 is 16 residues long. The CDR3 region is CASSHSIGTGATEAFF. In DNA form, the CDR3 reads TGTGCCAGCAGTCACTCAATAGGGACAGGGGCTACTGAAGCTTTCTTT.

The CDR3 spells CASSPYRAHTGELFF. DNA of the CDR3: TGTGCCAGCAGCCCATACCGGGCCCACACCGGGGAGCTGTTTTTT. The chain links TRBV11-3 to TRBJ2-2; D not resolved. The CDR3 is 15 residues long. Germline values: CDR1 SGHNT, CDR2 YENEEA. Trimming removed 5 bases from V and 3 bases from J, with 13 bases in between.

The V and J genes are TRBV7-5 and TRBJ2-3; TRBD1 was called by the table and not checked on the DNA. TRBV7-5 is noted as a pseudogene. CDR3 length: 15 amino acids. This CDR3 is CVRSLGQALAHTQYF. The CDR3 coding sequence is TGTGTCAGAAGCTTAGGACAGGCACTTGCACATACGCAGTATTTT.

This clone occurred once. The V and J genes are TRBV5-1 and TRBJ1-2; D call uncertain. Germline V gene sequence: CDR1 SGHRS, CDR2 YFSETQ. CDR3 size: 15 residues. Trimming cost V 0 bases and J 2 bases, with 11 bases left between them. CDR3 in amino acids: CASSLGVLGNYGYTF. The CDR3 DNA is TGCGCCAGCAGCTTGGGGGTTCTAGGGAACTATGGCTACACCTTC.

This chain connects TRBV5-5 to TRBJ1-2, with D unresolved. The V end lost 4 bases, the J end lost 2 bases, and 18 bases lay between the germline ends. Germline-derived CDR1 and CDR2 are SGHKS and YYEKEE (reference sequence). CDR3 length: 16 residues. CDR3 DNA: TGTGCCAGCAGCCCTTTCATCGGGAAGAGGAACTATGGCTACACCTTC. Its translation is CASSPFIGKRNYGYTF.

CDR3 bases: TGTGCCAGCAGCGTAGGGCTGGACGCTTGGGGAGATACGCAGTATTTT. Its translation: CASSVGLDAWGDTQYF. The chain has TRBV9 and TRBJ2-3; D remains unclear. The length of the CDR3 is 16 residues. CDR1 and CDR2 from the germline V gene are SGDLS and YYNGEE. Trimming removed 0 bases from V and 5 bases from J, with 16 bases in between.

CDR3 residues: CASSSMGWVVTGELFF. For the CDR3, the DNA is TGTGCCAGTAGTTCCATGGGTTGGGTAGTCACCGGGGAGCTGTTTTTT. The rearrangement links TRBV19 to TRBJ2-2; no clear D gene. Looked up from germline, CDR1 is LNHDA and CDR2 is SQIVND (reference sequence). CDR3 length: 16 residues. Trimming removed 5 bases from V and 4 bases from J, with 17 bases in between.

About this clone itself: The same CDR3 is also encoded by other DNA sequences in this sample. The chain uses TRBV5-4 and TRBJ2-2; D might be TRBD2 (7 bases). Germline V gene sequence: CDR1 SGHNT, CDR2 YYREEE (reference sequence). This CDR3 has 16 residues. The V end lost 3 bases, the J end lost 7 bases, and 19 bases lay between the germline ends. CDR3 in DNA: TGTGCCAGCAGCTGGAGGGGGGGGGCGCGAGTCGGGGAGCTGTTTTTT. This codes for CASSWRGGARVGELFF. The whole variable domain, filled in from reference TRBV5-4 and TRBJ2-2, reads ETGVTQSPTHLIKTRGQQVTLRCSSQSGHNTVSWYQQALGQGPQFIFQYYREEENGRGNFPPRFSGLQFPNYSSELNVNALELDDSALYLCASSWRGGARVGELFFGEGSRLTVL.

This clone was recorded only once. The chain carries TRBV29-1 and TRBJ1-2; 7 bases are a match to TRBD1. The CDR3 has 13 residues. Germline values: CDR1 SQVTM, CDR2 ANQGSEA. V dropped 5 bases and J dropped 6; count of bases not matched to a gene: 9. CDR3 protein: CSVTRQGLDGYTF. The CDR3 DNA reads as TGCAGCGTTACTCGACAGGGACTCGATGGCTACACCTTC.

The genes are TRBV5-4 and TRBJ1-4; D ambiguous. Per germline, CDR1 SGHNT and CDR2 YYREEE (reference sequence). Trimming removed 0 bases from V and 0 bases from J, with 6 bases in between. The CDR3 has 15 amino acids. The DNA for the CDR3 is TGTGCCAGCAGCTTGGACAGTGCAACTAATGAAAAACTGTTTTTT. It specifies CASSLDSATNEKLFF.

The CDR3 here is CAIRMTGDNNEQFF. For the CDR3, the DNA is TGTGCCATCAGGATGACAGGGGATAACAATGAGCAGTTCTTC. This rearrangement joins TRBV10-3 to TRBJ2-1; 8 positions match TRBD1. Germline loops: CDR1 ENHRY, CDR2 SYGVKD. Losses at the gene ends were 6 bases for V and 5 bases for J; bases not matched to a gene: 6. This CDR3 region has 14 residues.

V and J are TRBV29-1 and TRBJ2-7, with 8 bases lining up with TRBD1. The trim removed 7 bases at V and 1 base at J, leaving 9 bases unmatched. The CDR3 contains 14 residues. Germline CDR1 reads SQVTM; CDR2 reads ANQGSEA. The CDR3 loop reads CSARRGTGSYEQYF. As DNA, the CDR3 is TGCAGCGCCCGAAGGGGGACAGGTTCCTACGAGCAGTACTTC.

The chain carries TRBV2 and TRBJ1-5; D is possibly TRBD1 (5 bases). With 2 bases removed from V and 4 bases from J, the gap between germline ends came to 9 bases. The CDR3 is 14 residues long. Germline values: CDR1 SNHLY, CDR2 FYNNEI. CDR3 coding DNA: TGTGCCAGCAGTGAATTAGAGGGGAATCAGCCCCAGCATTTT. It translates to CASSELEGNQPQHF.

The chain joins TRBV7-2 to TRBJ1-1; D is unresolved. V lost 0 bases and J 0 bases, leaving 5 bases between the germline ends. This CDR3 comprises 14 residues. The V gene's germline CDR1 is SGHTA and CDR2 FQGNSA. CDR3: CASSLAGVNTEAFF. The DNA for the CDR3 is TGTGCCAGCAGCTTAGCCGGGGTGAACACTGAAGCTTTCTTT. The full variable domain, with the rest looked up from reference TRBV7-2 and TRBJ1-1, is GAGVSQSPSNKVTEKGKDVELRCDPISGHTALYWYRQSLGQGLEFLIYFQGNSAPDKSGLPSDRFSAERTGGSVSTLTIQRTQQEDSAVYLCASSLAGVNTEAFFGQGTRLTVV.

The chain is built from TRBV10-2 and TRBJ2-7; 9 nucleotides align to TRBD2. The CDR3 is 15 residues long. Losses at the gene ends were 3 bases for V and 3 bases for J; bases not matched to a gene: 6. CDR1 is WSHSY, CDR2 SAAADI, per germline. The CDR3: CASSESGTSFYEQYF. The CDR3 DNA reads TGCGCCAGCAGTGAATCGGGGACTAGCTTCTACGAGCAGTACTTC.